Below, 20 T cell receptor beta chains from the same sample are listed, as sequenced in a study of blood T cells in healthy people across ages. It was with a sample-barcoded 5' primer and a J-beta primer mix that a second PCR of about 6 to 12 cycles was run. One entry per CDR3 protein, called by TCRdb with MiXCR from the 5' RACE reads. Of about 1.8 million distinct CDR3 sequences listed, approximately 50% are singletons. The sample comprised blood. These receptors all come from a woman aged 40 to 50 in good health.

As for this clonotype: One end of the junction is discordant with germline, which a read error may explain. The V gene is TRBV5-1, the J gene TRBJ2-5, with TRBD2 matching 12 bases. The better agreement between TRBJ2-7 and the DNA end casts doubt on the J call. This CDR3 has 14 amino acids. CDR1 is SGHRS, CDR2 YFSETQ, per germline. CDR3 nucleotide sequence: TGCGCCGGCAGCTCCACTAGCGGGGGGATCGAGCAGTACTTC. Its translation: CAGSSTSGGIEQYF.

The CDR3 DNA reads as TGCAGTGCTACCAAATGGACAGGGGGCGGCAATCAGCCCCAGCATTTT. Translating it yields CSATKWTGGGNQPQHF. The chain recombines TRBV20-1 with TRBJ1-5; 11 bases fit TRBD1. Germline loops: CDR1 DFQATT, CDR2 SNEGSKA (reference sequence). There are 16 residues in the CDR3. The V gene end was trimmed by 4 bases and the J gene end by 2 bases; junction bases not matched to a gene: 7.

The J gene is TRBJ2-7, the V gene TRBV4-1; 7 bases fit TRBD1. This CDR3 is 15 amino acids long. From germline, CDR1 is MGHRA and CDR2 YSYEKL. The J segment lost 7 bases and the V segment lost 1 base, leaving 10 bases of the junction unmatched. The CDR3 nucleotides are TGCGCCAGCAGCCAAGGGAGGCGGACAGGCGATGAGCAGTACTTC. Amino acid sequence: CASSQGRRTGDEQYF.

V gene TRBV14 combines with J gene TRBJ1-6; D not certain. Trimming left V 1 base short and J 10 bases short, with 8 bases between. Germline assignment: CDR1 SGHDN and CDR2 FVKESK. The CDR3 contains 13 residues. CDR3 sequence (DNA): TGTGCCAGCAGCCAAGTTATGGGCTCACCCCTCCACTTT. The encoded protein is CASSQVMGSPLHF.

J is TRBJ2-7 and V is TRBV6-5; TRBD1 agrees at 9 bases. V dropped 6 bases and J dropped 6; count of bases not matched to a gene: 9. This CDR3 region has 14 residues. Germline V gene data show CDR1 as MNHEY and CDR2 as SVGAGI. The CDR3 region is CASSFLQTGGEQYF. The CDR3 region has the DNA TGTGCCAGCAGCTTCCTCCAGACAGGGGGCGAGCAGTACTTC.

This clonotype came up a few times. The V gene is TRBV7-9, the J gene TRBJ2-7, with D possibly matching TRBD1 (6 bases). V lost 2 bases to trimming and J lost 0 bases, with 17 bases between them. From germline, CDR1 is SEHNR and CDR2 FQNEAQ (reference sequence). This CDR3 region has 17 residues. The CDR3 nucleotides are TGTGCCAGCAGCTTATTTGGCTGGGGGCAGAGCTCCTACGAGCAGTACTTC. It is translated as CASSLFGWGQSSYEQYF.

This chain uses TRBV29-1 with TRBJ1-1; D gene uncertain. V lost 7 bases to trimming and J lost 2 bases, with 20 bases between them. Germline CDR1 and CDR2: SQVTM and ANQGSEA. CDR3 length: 15 residues. The CDR3 here is CSDNFGPSPNTEAFF. As DNA, the CDR3 is TGCAGCGACAATTTTGGGCCCTCGCCCAACACTGAAGCTTTCTTT.

V and J are TRBV13 and TRBJ2-4; D call uncertain. The J call may be faulty, since TRBJ2-5 better matches the DNA end. Germline V lookup: CDR1 PRHDT, CDR2 FYEKMQ (reference sequence). The length of the CDR3 is 13 residues. CDR3 residues: CASSGERRETQYF. The DNA for the CDR3 is TGTGCCAGCAGTGGAGAACGGCGAGAGACCCAGTACTTC.

This sequence joins TRBV4-3 and TRBJ2-5, with D tentatively TRBD1 (6 bases). The CDR3 is made up of 17 amino acids. V gave up 0 bases and J gave up 5 bases, with 19 bases separating them. Per germline, CDR1 LGHNA and CDR2 YSLEER. CDR3 bases: TGCGCCAGCAGCCAAGAGGCCCGAGCTGGGGGCAGGGAGACCCAGTACTTC. Its translation is CASSQEARAGGRETQYF.

The rearrangement links TRBV6-6 to TRBJ2-7; the match to TRBD2 covers 8 bases. The CDR3 length is 15 residues. CDR1 is MNHNY and CDR2 is SVGAGI in the germline V gene (reference sequence). V shed 7 bases, J shed 0 bases, and the junction held 8 bases outside the gene matches. The CDR3 nucleotides read TGTGCCAGCACTAAAAGCGGGGGCCACTCCTACGAGCAGTACTTC. Protein sequence: CASTKSGGHSYEQYF.

This clonotype showed up just a few times. Mismatch with germline at one junction end may stem from a read error. The V call is TRBV5-1, the J call TRBJ2-6, with 8 bases matching TRBD1. Germline lookup yields CDR1 SGHRS and CDR2 YFSETQ. The CDR3 consists of 17 residues. The CDR3 nucleotides are TGTGCCAGCAGCTTAGTGGGACAGGCCTCCGGGGCCAACGTCCTGACTTTC. It translates to CASSLVGQASGANVLTF.

V usage is TRBV4-3 and J usage is TRBJ2-5; tentative D call: TRBD1 (5 bases). The end of the DNA is better explained by TRBJ2-1, so the J call may be wrong. CDR1 is LGHNA, CDR2 YSLEER, per germline. This CDR3 comprises 15 residues. The chain's CDR3 is CASSQGSGWQETQFF. CDR3 in DNA: TGCGCCAGCAGCCAAGGATCAGGGTGGCAAGAGACCCAGTTCTTC.

DNA of the CDR3: TGCGCCAGCAGCCAAGATGTGGCTAGCGGGGGAGCCTACAATGAGCAGTTCTTC. Its translation: CASSQDVASGGAYNEQFF. The chain is built from TRBV4-3 and TRBJ2-1; the match to TRBD2 covers 10 bases. Germline V CDR1 and CDR2: LGHNA, YSLEER. The V gene end was trimmed by 0 bases and the J gene end by 2 bases; junction bases not matched to a gene: 7. The CDR3 is made up of 18 amino acids.

This chain connects TRBV7-2 to TRBJ1-4; no clear D. With 0 bases removed from V and 3 bases from J, the gap between germline ends came to 14 bases. This CDR3 has 17 residues. CDR1 is SGHTA, CDR2 FQGNSA, per germline. The CDR3 region has the DNA TGTGCCAGCAGCTTAGCGCCCTTGGTCGTTGCTAATGAAAAACTGTTTTTT. The encoded protein is CASSLAPLVVANEKLFF. Full variable domain (remainder filled in from reference TRBV7-2 and TRBJ1-4): GAGVSQSPSNKVTEKGKDVELRCDPISGHTALYWYRQSLGQGLEFLIYFQGNSAPDKSGLPSDRFSAERTGGSVSTLTIQRTQQEDSAVYLCASSLAPLVVANEKLFFGSGTQLSVL.

V gene TRBV29-1 combines with J gene TRBJ2-1; D uncertain. The CDR3 is made up of 10 amino acids. With 7 bases removed from V and 9 bases from J, the gap between germline ends came to 10 bases. Germline V lookup: CDR1 SQVTM, CDR2 ANQGSEA. Written as DNA, the CDR3 is TGCAGCGCCTTCGCAACTGAGCAGTTCTTC. Protein product: CSAFATEQFF.

The rearrangement uses TRBV28 and TRBJ1-2; 7 bases line up with TRBD1. CDR3 size: 14 residues. The J segment lost 3 bases and the V segment lost 5 bases, leaving 6 bases of the junction unmatched. Per the germline V gene, CDR1 is MDHEN and CDR2 is SYDVKM. The DNA for the CDR3 is TGTGCCAGCAGTCGACAGGGTTCTCACTATGGCTACACCTTC. Its protein product is CASSRQGSHYGYTF.

This chain links TRBV4-1 with TRBJ1-1; TRBD1 is a possible D gene (6 bases). This CDR3 contains 12 residues. V gave up 5 bases and J gave up 8 bases, with 12 bases separating them. Germline-derived CDR1 and CDR2 are MGHRA and YSYEKL. CDR3 in DNA: TGCGCCAGCAGCGATACCGGGACAGAAGCTTTCTTT. It specifies CASSDTGTEAFF.

The chain employs TRBV9 and TRBJ2-3; 7 bases map to TRBD1. The CDR3 loop spans 14 amino acids. Trimming at V came to 4 bases and at J to 5 bases, leaving 7 bases not matched to a gene. Germline CDR1 is SGDLS and CDR2 is YYNGEE. The CDR3 region has the DNA TGTGCCAGCAGCTCACAGGGGTCTCGAGATACGCAGTATTTT. Its translation: CASSSQGSRDTQYF.

The chain employs TRBV2 and TRBJ1-2, with 7 bases that match TRBD1. Germline V gives CDR1 SNHLY, CDR2 FYNNEI. The CDR3 runs to 16 residues. The junction had 14 bases not matched to a gene; V was cut back by 6 bases and J by 4 bases. The CDR3 protein is CASRGTAWVRLYGYTF. In DNA form, the CDR3 reads TGTGCCAGCAGGGGGACAGCCTGGGTGAGGCTCTATGGCTACACCTTC.

V usage is TRBV6-2 or TRBV6-3 and J usage is TRBJ1-1, with 7 bases that match TRBD1. The J segment lost 0 bases and the V segment lost 7 bases, leaving 11 bases of the junction unmatched. CDR3 length: 16 residues. Looked up from germline, CDR1 is MNHEY and CDR2 is SVGEGT. CDR3 sequence (DNA): TGTGCCAGCATCCTGGGGGGACAGAAAATGAACACTGAAGCTTTCTTT. It specifies CASILGGQKMNTEAFF.